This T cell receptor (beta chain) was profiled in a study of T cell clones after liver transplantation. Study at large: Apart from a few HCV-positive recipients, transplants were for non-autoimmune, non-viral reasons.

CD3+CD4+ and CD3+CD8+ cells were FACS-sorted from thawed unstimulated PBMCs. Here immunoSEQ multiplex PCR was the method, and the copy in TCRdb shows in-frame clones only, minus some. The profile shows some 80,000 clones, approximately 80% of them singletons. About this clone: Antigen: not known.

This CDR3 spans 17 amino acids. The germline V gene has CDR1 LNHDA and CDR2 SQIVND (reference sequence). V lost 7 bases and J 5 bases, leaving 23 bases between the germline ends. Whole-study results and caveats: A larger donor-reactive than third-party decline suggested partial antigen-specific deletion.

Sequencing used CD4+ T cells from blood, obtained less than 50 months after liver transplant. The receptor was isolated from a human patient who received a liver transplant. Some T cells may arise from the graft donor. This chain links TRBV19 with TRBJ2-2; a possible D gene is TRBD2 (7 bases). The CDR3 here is CASTPPEGRGNTGELFF. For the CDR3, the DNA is TGTGCCAGTACCCCCCCAGAGGGGAGGGGGAATACCGGGGAGCTGTTTTTT.